This TCR beta chain appears in the sequencing data of a study of early T cells in non-severe SARS-CoV-2 infection. In this sample, this clonotype turned up many times. Antigen unknown. Points from the study as a whole: A preference for anti-spike CD8 responses marked VDJdb matching, which missed private and CD4 specificities.

The CDR3 spans 15 residues. CDR1 is SGHNT and CDR2 is YENEEA in the germline V gene. V was clipped by 5 bases and J by 0 bases, with 11 bases between them. Unique molecular identifiers were affixed to single, distinct cDNA molecules. Each CDR3 protein gets one entry after TCRdb re-called the 5' RACE reads with MiXCR. This sample has fewer than 55,000 distinct CDR3 sequences, with about 7% found just once. Sequenced input: whole blood. This chain links TRBV11-3 with TRBJ1-3, with D perhaps TRBD1 (6 bases). This receptor was identified in an adult who was a healthcare worker with PCR-confirmed SARS-CoV-2 infection or an uninfected control (not recorded which). This chain's CDR3 is CASSPGGGSGNTIYF. In DNA, the CDR3 is TGTGCCAGCAGCCCAGGAGGGGGCTCTGGAAACACCATATATTTT.